Shown below are 4 T cell receptor beta chains from a single sample sequenced in a study of low-dose radiotherapy and immunotherapy resistance in tumors. Time point here: after trial treatment. Treatment noted: LDRT plus nivolumab, ipilimumab, low-dose cyclophosphamide and aspirin (RACIN trial). Priming of first-strand cDNA relied on TRAV- and TRBV-specific primers (covering alpha and beta chains). The authors ran around 19 PCR cycles to amplify TCRs with a constant-region primer and V-primer adapter. One entry per CDR3 protein results from TCRdb running MiXCR on the reads. The table lists around 60,000 distinct CDR3 sequences, around a quarter of them singletons. Specimen: PBMCs, collected after low-dose radiotherapy plus immunotherapy. The receptors shown here come from a male donor with prostate cancer.

This clonotype occurred once. This probably arose from a read error, given a far larger clone one base away. This chain uses TRBV5-3 with TRBJ2-2; 8 bases map to TRBD1. TRBV5-3 belongs to the ORF category, with a function that is uncertain. This CDR3 region has 16 residues. The V gene end was trimmed by 8 bases and the J gene end by 5 bases; junction bases not matched to a gene: 14. The CDR3 loop is CASNMTGTGSTGELFF. The CDR3 DNA reads as TGTGCCAGCAACATGACTGGGACAGGCTCAACCGGGGAGCTGTTTTTT.

In this sample, this clonotype turned up a few times. The chain employs TRBV7-9 and TRBJ2-3, with D possibly matching TRBD1 (5 bases). The last part of the DNA fits TRBJ1-5 better; the J call may be wrong. The germline V gene has CDR1 SEHNR and CDR2 FQNEAQ (reference sequence). This CDR3 region has 13 residues. CDR3 nucleotide sequence: TGTGCCAGCGGGACTAGCGGCACAGATACGCAGCATTTT. It yields the protein CASGTSGTDTQHF.

This clonotype was recorded many times. The J gene is TRBJ1-4, the V gene TRBV12-3 or TRBV12-4, with no clear D. V lost 3 bases to trimming and J lost 6 bases, with 5 bases between them. CDR3 length: 12 amino acids. The CDR3 bases are TGTGCCAGCAGTTTCGTGGATGAAAAACTGTTTTTT. Its protein product is CASSFVDEKLFF.

This clonotype was found many times. The chain recombines TRBV3-1 with TRBJ1-6, with 7 bases aligning to TRBD1. With 4 bases clipped from V and 10 bases from J, the junction kept 7 bases outside the gene matches. Germline V lookup: CDR1 LGHDT, CDR2 YNNKEL (reference sequence). The CDR3 covers 14 residues. The CDR3 protein is CASSPDRDSSPLHF. DNA for the CDR3: TGTGCCAGCAGCCCAGACAGGGACAGCTCACCCCTCCACTTT. Combining the CDR3 with reference TRBV3-1 and TRBJ1-6 gives the whole variable domain DTAVSQTPKYLVTQMGNDKSIKCEQNLGHDTMYWYKQDSKKFLKIMFSYNNKELIINETVPNRFSPKSPDKAHLNLHINSLELGDSAVYFCASSPDRDSSPLHFGNGTRLTVT.